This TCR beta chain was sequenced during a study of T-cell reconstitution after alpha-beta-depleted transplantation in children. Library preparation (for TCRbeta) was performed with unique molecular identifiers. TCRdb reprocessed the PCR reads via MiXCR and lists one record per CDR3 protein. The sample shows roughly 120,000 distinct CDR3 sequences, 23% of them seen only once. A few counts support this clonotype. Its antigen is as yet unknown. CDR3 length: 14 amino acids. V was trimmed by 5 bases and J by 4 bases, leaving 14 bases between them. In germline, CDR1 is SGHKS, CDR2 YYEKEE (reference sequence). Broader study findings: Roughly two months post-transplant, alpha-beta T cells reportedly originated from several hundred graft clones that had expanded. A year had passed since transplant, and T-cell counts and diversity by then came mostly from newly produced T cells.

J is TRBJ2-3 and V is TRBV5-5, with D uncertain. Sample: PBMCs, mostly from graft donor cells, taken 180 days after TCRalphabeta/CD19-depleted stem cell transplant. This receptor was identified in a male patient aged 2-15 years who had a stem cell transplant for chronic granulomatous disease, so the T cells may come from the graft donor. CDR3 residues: CASSWGEVSDTQYF. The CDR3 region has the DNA TGTGCCAGCAGTTGGGGTGAAGTTTCAGATACGCAGTATTTT.